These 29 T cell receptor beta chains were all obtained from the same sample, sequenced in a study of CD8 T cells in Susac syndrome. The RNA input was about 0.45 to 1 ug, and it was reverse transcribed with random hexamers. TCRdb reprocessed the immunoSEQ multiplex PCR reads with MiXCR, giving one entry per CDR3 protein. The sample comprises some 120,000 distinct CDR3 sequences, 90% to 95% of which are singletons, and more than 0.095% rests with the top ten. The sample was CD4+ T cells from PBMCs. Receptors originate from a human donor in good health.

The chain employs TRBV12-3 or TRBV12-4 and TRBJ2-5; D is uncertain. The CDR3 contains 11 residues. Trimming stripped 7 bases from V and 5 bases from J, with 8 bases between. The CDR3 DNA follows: TGTGCCAGCACCCATTCGGAGACCCAGTACTTC. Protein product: CASTHSETQYF.

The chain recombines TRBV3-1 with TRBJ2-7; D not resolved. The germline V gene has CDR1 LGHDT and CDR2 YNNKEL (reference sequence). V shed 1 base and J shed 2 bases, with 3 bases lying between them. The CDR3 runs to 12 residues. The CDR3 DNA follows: TGTGCCAGCAGCCAAGTTCCCTACGAGCAGTACTTC. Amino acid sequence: CASSQVPYEQYF.

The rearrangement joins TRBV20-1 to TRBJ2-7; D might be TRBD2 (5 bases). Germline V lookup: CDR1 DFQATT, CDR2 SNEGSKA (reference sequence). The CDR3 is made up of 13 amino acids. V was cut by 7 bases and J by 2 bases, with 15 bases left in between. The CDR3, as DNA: TGCAGTGGCTTGGGGAGCTCGCCCTACGAGCAGTACTTC. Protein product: CSGLGSSPYEQYF.

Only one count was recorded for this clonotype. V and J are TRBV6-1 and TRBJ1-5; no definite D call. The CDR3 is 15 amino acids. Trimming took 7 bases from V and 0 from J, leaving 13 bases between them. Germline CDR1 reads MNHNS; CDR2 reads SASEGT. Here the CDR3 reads CASTIGGFSNQPQHF. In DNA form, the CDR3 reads TGTGCCAGCACCATAGGAGGCTTTAGCAATCAGCCCCAGCATTTT.

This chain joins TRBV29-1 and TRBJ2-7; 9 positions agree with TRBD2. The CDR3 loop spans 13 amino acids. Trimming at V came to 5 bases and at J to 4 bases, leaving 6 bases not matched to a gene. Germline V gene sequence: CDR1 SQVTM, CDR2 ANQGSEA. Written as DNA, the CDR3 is TGCAGCGTTAAGAGGCGGGAGGGGTACGAGCAGTACTTC. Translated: CSVKRREGYEQYF.

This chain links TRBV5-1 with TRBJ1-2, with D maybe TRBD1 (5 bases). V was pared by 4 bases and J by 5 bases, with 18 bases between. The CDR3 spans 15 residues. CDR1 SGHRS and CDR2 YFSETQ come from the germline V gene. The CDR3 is CASSEIPGPEYGYTF. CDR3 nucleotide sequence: TGCGCCAGCAGCGAAATACCGGGGCCTGAGTATGGCTACACCTTC.

CDR3 region: CSAATPGALRPDTQYF. The CDR3 DNA sequence: TGCAGTGCCGCTACCCCGGGGGCATTAAGGCCAGATACGCAGTATTTT. V usage is TRBV20-1 and J usage is TRBJ2-3; possibly TRBD1 or TRBD2 for D (6 bases each). V was shortened by 6 bases and J by 4 bases, with 23 bases between the two germline ends. The CDR3 is made up of 16 amino acids. Looked up from germline, CDR1 is DFQATT and CDR2 is SNEGSKA (reference sequence).

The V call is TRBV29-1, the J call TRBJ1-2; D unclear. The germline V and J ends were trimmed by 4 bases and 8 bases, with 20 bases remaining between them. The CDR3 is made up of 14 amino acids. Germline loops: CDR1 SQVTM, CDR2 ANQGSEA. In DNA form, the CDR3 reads TGCAGCGTTGTGTGGGGAAGAGCCTTCGGGGGCTACACCTTC. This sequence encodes CSVVWGRAFGGYTF.

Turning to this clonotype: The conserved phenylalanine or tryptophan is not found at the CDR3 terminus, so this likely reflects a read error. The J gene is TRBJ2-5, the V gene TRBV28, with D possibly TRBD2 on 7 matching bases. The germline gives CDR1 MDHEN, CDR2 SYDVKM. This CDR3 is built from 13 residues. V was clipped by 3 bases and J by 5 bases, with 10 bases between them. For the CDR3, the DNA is TGTGCCAGCAGTTTCGGGGGGCTCGAGACCCAGTACCTC. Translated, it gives CASSFGGLETQYL.

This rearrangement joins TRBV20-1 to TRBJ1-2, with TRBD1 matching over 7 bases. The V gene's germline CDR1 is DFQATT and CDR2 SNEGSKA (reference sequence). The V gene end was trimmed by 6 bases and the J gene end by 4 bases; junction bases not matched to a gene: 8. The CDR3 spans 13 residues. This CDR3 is CSAERGRGYGYTF. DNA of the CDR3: TGCAGTGCCGAAAGGGGGCGGGGCTATGGCTACACCTTC.

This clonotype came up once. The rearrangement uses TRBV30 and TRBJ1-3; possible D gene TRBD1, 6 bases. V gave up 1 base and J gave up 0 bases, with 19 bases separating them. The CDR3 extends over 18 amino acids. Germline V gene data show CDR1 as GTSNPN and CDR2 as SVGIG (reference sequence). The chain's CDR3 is CAWSAGTWGRISGNTIYF. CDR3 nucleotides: TGTGCCTGGAGTGCCGGGACATGGGGTCGAATCTCTGGAAACACCATATATTTT.

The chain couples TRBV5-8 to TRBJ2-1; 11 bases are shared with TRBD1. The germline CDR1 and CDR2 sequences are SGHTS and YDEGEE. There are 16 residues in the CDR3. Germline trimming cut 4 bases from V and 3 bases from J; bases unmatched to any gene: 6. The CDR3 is CASSTGTGGFYNEQFF. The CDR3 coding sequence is TGTGCCAGCAGCACAGGGACAGGGGGATTCTACAATGAGCAGTTCTTC.

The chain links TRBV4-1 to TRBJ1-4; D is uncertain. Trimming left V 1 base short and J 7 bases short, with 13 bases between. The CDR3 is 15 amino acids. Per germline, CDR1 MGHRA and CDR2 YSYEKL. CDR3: CASSQVAGTLEKLFF. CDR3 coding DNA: TGCGCCAGCAGCCAAGTGGCAGGCACTCTTGAAAAACTGTTTTTT.

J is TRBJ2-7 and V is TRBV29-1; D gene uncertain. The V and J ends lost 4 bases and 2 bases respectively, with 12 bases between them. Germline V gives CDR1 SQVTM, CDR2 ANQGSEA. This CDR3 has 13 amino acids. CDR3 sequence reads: CSVVNQRTYEQYF. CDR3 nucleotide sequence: TGCAGCGTTGTTAACCAGCGCACCTACGAGCAGTACTTC.

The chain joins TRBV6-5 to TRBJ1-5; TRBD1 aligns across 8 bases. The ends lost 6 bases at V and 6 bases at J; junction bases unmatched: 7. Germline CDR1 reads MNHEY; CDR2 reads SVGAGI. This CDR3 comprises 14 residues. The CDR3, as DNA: TGTGCCAGCAGCTCAGGGGGCGCAGGTCAGCCCCAGCATTTT. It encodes CASSSGGAGQPQHF.

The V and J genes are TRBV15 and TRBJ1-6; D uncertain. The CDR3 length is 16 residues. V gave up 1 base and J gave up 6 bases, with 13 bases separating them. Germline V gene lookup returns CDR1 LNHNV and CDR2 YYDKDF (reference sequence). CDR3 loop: CATSRAGGMANSPLHF. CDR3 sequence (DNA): TGTGCCACCAGCAGAGCTGGAGGGATGGCTAATTCACCCCTCCACTTT.

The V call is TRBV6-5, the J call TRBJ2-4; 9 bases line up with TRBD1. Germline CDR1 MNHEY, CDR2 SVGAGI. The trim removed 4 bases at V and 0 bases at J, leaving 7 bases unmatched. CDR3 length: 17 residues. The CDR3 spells CASSWGQGQLAKNIQYF. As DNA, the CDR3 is TGTGCCAGCAGTTGGGGACAGGGACAACTAGCCAAAAACATTCAGTACTTC.

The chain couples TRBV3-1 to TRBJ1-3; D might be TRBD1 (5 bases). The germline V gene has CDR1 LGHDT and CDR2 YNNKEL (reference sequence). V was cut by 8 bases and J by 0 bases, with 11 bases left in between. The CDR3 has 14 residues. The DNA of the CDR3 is TGTGCCAGCGGGGCGGCGAGCTCTGGAAACACCATATATTTT. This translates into CASGAASSGNTIYF.

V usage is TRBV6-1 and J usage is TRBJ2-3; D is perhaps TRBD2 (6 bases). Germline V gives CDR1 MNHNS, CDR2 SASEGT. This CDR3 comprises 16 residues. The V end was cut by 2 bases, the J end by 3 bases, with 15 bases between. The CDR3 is CASSESPGRPTDTQYF. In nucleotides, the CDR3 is TGTGCCAGCAGTGAAAGTCCCGGGAGACCGACAGATACGCAGTATTTT.

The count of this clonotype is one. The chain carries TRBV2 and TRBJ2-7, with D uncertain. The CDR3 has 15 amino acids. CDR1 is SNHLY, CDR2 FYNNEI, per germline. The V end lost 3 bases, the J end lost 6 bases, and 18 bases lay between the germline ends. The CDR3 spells CASSEALATIGEQYF. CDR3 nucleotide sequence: TGTGCCAGCAGTGAGGCCTTAGCTACGATAGGCGAGCAGTACTTC.

The CDR3 DNA reads TGTGCCAGCAGCCCACTAGCAGCCTCGGGGGAGCAGTTCTTC. Translated, it gives CASSPLAASGEQFF. This chain uses TRBV9 with TRBJ2-1, with D possibly being TRBD2 (6 bases). CDR1 SGDLS and CDR2 YYNGEE come from the germline V gene. CDR3 length: 14 residues. V was clipped by 4 bases and J by 10 bases, with 18 bases between them.

The chain's CDR3 is CSVNPHGNNEQFF. The CDR3 nucleotides are TGCAGCGTTAATCCCCACGGGAACAATGAGCAGTTCTTC. The V and J genes are TRBV29-1 and TRBJ2-1, with TRBD2 as a possible D gene (5 bases). The V gene's germline CDR1 is SQVTM and CDR2 ANQGSEA. The CDR3 is made up of 13 amino acids. Trimming took off 5 bases at V and 5 bases at J, with 13 bases between the two ends.

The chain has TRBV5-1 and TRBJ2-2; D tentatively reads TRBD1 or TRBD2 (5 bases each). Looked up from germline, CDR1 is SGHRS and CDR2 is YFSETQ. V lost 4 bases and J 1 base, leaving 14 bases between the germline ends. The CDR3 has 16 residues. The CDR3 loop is CASSPGAAVNTGELFF. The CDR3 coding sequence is TGCGCCAGCAGCCCCGGGGCAGCGGTGAACACCGGGGAGCTGTTTTTT.

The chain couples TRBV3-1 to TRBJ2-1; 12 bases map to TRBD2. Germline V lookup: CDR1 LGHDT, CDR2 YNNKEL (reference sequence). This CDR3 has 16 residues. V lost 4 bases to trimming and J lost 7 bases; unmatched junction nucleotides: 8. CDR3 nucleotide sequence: TGTGCCAGCAGCCGCGCGACTAGCGGGAGTTCGAATGAGCAGTTCTTC. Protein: CASSRATSGSSNEQFF.

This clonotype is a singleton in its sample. Written as DNA, the CDR3 is TGTGCCAGCAGCCCCCGCCTGAGAACCGGGGAGCTGTTTTTT. Translation: CASSPRLRTGELFF. The chain is built from TRBV7-9 and TRBJ2-2; D is undetermined. The ends were cut back, 5 bases at V and 5 bases at J, with 12 bases in the middle. The CDR3 contains 14 residues. Germline V gives CDR1 SEHNR, CDR2 FQNEAQ (reference sequence).

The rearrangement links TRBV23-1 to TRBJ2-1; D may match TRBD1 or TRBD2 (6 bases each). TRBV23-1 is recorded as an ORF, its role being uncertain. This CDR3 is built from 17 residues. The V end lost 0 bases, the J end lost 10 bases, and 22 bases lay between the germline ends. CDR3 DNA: TGCGCCAGCAGTCAATCGGCGACGGGAGTAGTGGGGGGCGAGCAGTTCTTC. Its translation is CASSQSATGVVGGEQFF.

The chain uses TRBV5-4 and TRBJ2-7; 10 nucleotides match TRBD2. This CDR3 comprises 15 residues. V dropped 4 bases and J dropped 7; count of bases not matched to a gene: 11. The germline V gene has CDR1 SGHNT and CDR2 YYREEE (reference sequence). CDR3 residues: CASSPVAGGPSEQYF. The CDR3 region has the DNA TGTGCCAGCAGCCCGGTAGCGGGAGGCCCGTCTGAGCAGTACTTC.

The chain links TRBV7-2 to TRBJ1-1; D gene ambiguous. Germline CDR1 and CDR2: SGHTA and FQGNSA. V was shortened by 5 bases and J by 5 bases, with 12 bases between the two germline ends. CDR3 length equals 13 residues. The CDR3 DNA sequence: TGTGCCAGCAGCCCCCGTGTTGATACTGAAGCTTTCTTT. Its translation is CASSPRVDTEAFF. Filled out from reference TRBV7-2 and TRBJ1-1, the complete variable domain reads GAGVSQSPSNKVTEKGKDVELRCDPISGHTALYWYRQSLGQGLEFLIYFQGNSAPDKSGLPSDRFSAERTGGSVSTLTIQRTQQEDSAVYLCASSPRVDTEAFFGQGTRLTVV.

The CDR3 is CSTEPFSPTDTQYF. The CDR3 coding sequence is TGCAGCACTGAACCCTTTTCACCCACAGATACGCAGTATTTT. The chain joins TRBV29-1 to TRBJ2-3, with D hard to call. V lost 8 bases and J 2 bases, leaving 17 bases between the germline ends. CDR1 SQVTM and CDR2 ANQGSEA come from the germline V gene. The CDR3 length is 14 residues.